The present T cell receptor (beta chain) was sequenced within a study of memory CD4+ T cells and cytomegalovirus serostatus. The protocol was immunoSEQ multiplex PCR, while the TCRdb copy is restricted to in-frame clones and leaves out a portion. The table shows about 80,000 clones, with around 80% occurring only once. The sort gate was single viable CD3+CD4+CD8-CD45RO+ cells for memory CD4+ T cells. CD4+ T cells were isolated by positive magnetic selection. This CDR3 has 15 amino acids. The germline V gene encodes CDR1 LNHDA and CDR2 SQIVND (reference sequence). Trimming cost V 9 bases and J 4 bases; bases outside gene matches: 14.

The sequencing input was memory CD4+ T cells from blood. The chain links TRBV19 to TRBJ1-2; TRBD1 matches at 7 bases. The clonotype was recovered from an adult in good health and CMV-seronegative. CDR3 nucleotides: TGTGCCAGCTCCGATTACAGGGGACGTGGCTATGGCTACACCTTC. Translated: CASSDYRGRGYGYTF.